These 31 T cell receptor beta chains share one sample of origin, sequenced in a study of cytomegalovirus exposure and HLA in healthy donors. It was with 60 Vbeta and 13 Jbeta primers that the PCR ran. Profiled with immunoSEQ multiplex PCR; TCRdb holds only in-frame clones, not every one. The data show some 200,000 clones, around 81% seen once. The specimen was PBMCs. The receptors here all came from a woman younger than 45 in good health and CMV-seronegative.

The gene calls are TRBV6-6 and TRBJ2-7; 8 nucleotides line up with TRBD2. V trimming: 6 bases; J trimming: 4 bases; junction bases outside the gene matches: 5. Looked up from germline, CDR1 is MNHNY and CDR2 is SVGAGI (reference sequence). The CDR3 has 13 amino acids. The CDR3, as DNA: TGTGCCAGCAGGCAGCGGGAGTCATACGAGCAGTACTTC. This gives the protein CASRQRESYEQYF.

The chain uses TRBV5-1 and TRBJ2-2, with D possibly matching TRBD2 (6 bases). This CDR3 contains 17 residues. CDR1 SGHRS and CDR2 YFSETQ come from the germline V gene. Trimming left V 4 bases short and J 1 base short, with 17 bases between. CDR3 bases: TGCGCCAGCAGCCTTGGGAGGAAGAAAATGAACACCGGGGAGCTGTTTTTT. Translating it yields CASSLGRKKMNTGELFF.

The chain recombines TRBV10-2 with TRBJ1-5; no reliable D call. V lost 2 bases and J lost 5, with 7 bases in between. Germline CDR1 and CDR2: WSHSY and SAAADI. The CDR3 totals 13 residues. CDR3 coding DNA: TGCGCCAGCAGTGAGCAGGAATATCAGCCCCAGCATTTT. This sequence encodes CASSEQEYQPQHF.

This clone was detected a few times. The V gene is TRBV5-6, the J gene TRBJ2-7, with D possibly TRBD2 on 6 matching bases. CDR1 and CDR2 from the germline V gene are SGHDT and YYEEEE. V lost 5 bases and J 5 bases, leaving 26 bases between the germline ends. This CDR3 has 17 residues. CDR3 amino acids: CASRGREKPPGENEQYF. The CDR3 DNA is TGTGCCAGCAGGGGCCGCGAAAAGCCGCCGGGGGAGAACGAGCAGTACTTC.

This clone was picked up one time. J is TRBJ1-2 and V is TRBV7-2; 10 bases map to TRBD1. Germline V gives CDR1 SGHTA, CDR2 FQGNSA. V lost 2 bases to trimming and J lost 8 bases; unmatched junction nucleotides: 11. This CDR3 is built from 16 residues. The CDR3 protein is CASSLYLGDRGGGYTF. CDR3 DNA sequence: TGTGCCAGCAGCTTATATTTGGGGGACAGGGGCGGAGGCTACACCTTC.

V is TRBV19 and J is TRBJ2-1; 7 bases match TRBD2. The V gene end was trimmed by 5 bases and the J gene end by 7 bases; junction bases not matched to a gene: 5. The V gene's germline CDR1 is LNHDA and CDR2 SQIVND (reference sequence). This CDR3 is built from 13 residues. The chain's CDR3 is CASSPGLGNEQFF. In DNA, the CDR3 is TGTGCCAGTAGTCCCGGACTAGGGAATGAGCAGTTCTTC.

The CDR3 nucleotides are TGTGCCAGCAGCTTGGAGGAGGGGGCGAATAATGAGCAGTTCTTC. Its protein is CASSLEEGANNEQFF. J is TRBJ2-1 and V is TRBV5-8; a possible D gene is TRBD1 (7 bases). V dropped 0 bases and J dropped 7 bases, with 14 bases sitting between them. Germline CDR1 reads SGHTS; CDR2 reads YDEGEE. The CDR3 runs 15 residues.

The gene calls are TRBV7-2 and TRBJ1-5, with 7 bases matching TRBD1. The CDR3 covers 16 residues. Germline assignment: CDR1 SGHTA and CDR2 FQGNSA. The ends lost 4 bases at V and 3 bases at J; junction bases unmatched: 9. For the CDR3, the DNA is TGTGCCAGCAGCTCGGCCTCGGGACAGTCCAATCAGCCCCAGCATTTT. Translating it yields CASSSASGQSNQPQHF.

Note on this clone: Lacking the conserved final phenylalanine or tryptophan, this CDR3 likely reflects a read error. The chain couples TRBV6-6 to TRBJ2-7, with 7 bases identical to TRBD1. In germline, CDR1 is MNHNY, CDR2 SVGAGI (reference sequence). The CDR3 spans 16 residues. V shed 0 bases and J 3 bases; nucleotides not matched to a gene: 8. DNA for the CDR3: TGTGCCAGCAGTTACTCGGGTACAGGGGCGAACTACGAGCAGTACTGC. It is translated as CASSYSGTGANYEQYC.

V is TRBV27 and J is TRBJ2-7, with D perhaps matching TRBD1 (5 bases). The CDR3 loop spans 12 amino acids. Per the germline V gene, CDR1 is MNHEY and CDR2 is SMNVEV (reference sequence). The DNA for the CDR3 is TGTGCAACGGGTCAGGGCTACTACGAGCAGTACTTC. Translating gives CATGQGYYEQYF.

V and J are TRBV28 and TRBJ1-1, with TRBD1 as a possible D gene (5 bases). V was pared by 6 bases and J by 0 bases, with 11 bases between. CDR1 is MDHEN and CDR2 is SYDVKM in the germline V gene. The CDR3 sequence is 14 residues long. The CDR3 region is CASSRQIMNTEAFF. CDR3 nucleotides: TGTGCCAGCAGCAGACAGATTATGAACACTGAAGCTTTCTTT.

J is TRBJ1-2 and V is TRBV28, with 7 bases that match TRBD1. The CDR3 sequence is 13 residues long. V gave up 6 bases and J gave up 8 bases; unmatched junction bases: 9. Looked up from germline, CDR1 is MDHEN and CDR2 is SYDVKM. CDR3 DNA sequence: TGTGCCAGCAGAGGAAGGGGGCCGTACGGCTACACCTTC. Translation gives CASRGRGPYGYTF.

This rearrangement joins TRBV27 to TRBJ2-3; 9 nucleotides match TRBD2. The CDR3 spans 16 residues. From germline, CDR1 is MNHEY and CDR2 SMNVEV (reference sequence). The J segment lost 0 bases and the V segment lost 3 bases, leaving 4 bases of the junction unmatched. The CDR3 coding sequence is TGTGCCAGCAGTTTCTTTAGCGGGGGAAGCACAGATACGCAGTATTTT. It yields the protein CASSFFSGGSTDTQYF.

V gene TRBV7-9 combines with J gene TRBJ1-6, with 7 bases aligning to TRBD1. J was trimmed by 9 bases and V by 4 bases; bases with no gene match: 6. The germline CDR1 and CDR2 sequences are SEHNR and FQNEAQ (reference sequence). This CDR3 has 14 residues. This chain's CDR3 is CASSYRGPVSPLHF. In DNA, the CDR3 is TGTGCCAGCAGCTACAGGGGCCCTGTTTCACCCCTCCACTTT. The whole variable domain, remainder taken from reference TRBV7-9 and TRBJ1-6, is DTGVSQNPRHKITKRGQNVTFRCDPISEHNRLYWYRQTLGQGPEFLTYFQNEAQLEKSRLLSDRFSAERPKGSFSTLEIQRTEQGDSAMYLCASSYRGPVSPLHFGNGTRLTVT.

In this sample, this clone turned up once. The gene calls are TRBV7-9 and TRBJ2-3; 9 bases are shared with TRBD1. The germline V gene encodes CDR1 SEHNR and CDR2 FQNEAQ (reference sequence). Germline trimming cut 4 bases from V and 9 bases from J; bases unmatched to any gene: 11. The CDR3 consists of 15 residues. The CDR3 DNA is TGTGCCAGCAGCTCGGGACAGGGAGAACCGGGGACGCAGTATTTT. It translates to CASSSGQGEPGTQYF.

On this clone: Within the sample, other DNA sequences also encode this same CDR3. The chain employs TRBV11-2 and TRBJ2-7, with D possibly being TRBD1 (5 bases). Trimming cost V 0 bases and J 6 bases, with 6 bases left between them. The CDR3 extends over 12 amino acids. Germline CDR1 is SGHAT and CDR2 is FQNNGV. CDR3 bases: TGTGCCAGCAGCTTAGAAAGGGGCGAGCAGTACTTC. This sequence encodes CASSLERGEQYF.

This chain links TRBV7-2 with TRBJ1-2; maybe TRBD1 (5 bases). V lost 6 bases and J 7 bases, leaving 18 bases between the germline ends. This CDR3 comprises 14 residues. Germline values: CDR1 SGHTA, CDR2 FQGNSA. The CDR3 nucleotides read TGTGCCAGCAGAAAAGACGGGGGGACGGGTGGCTACACCTTC. Protein product: CASRKDGGTGGYTF.

This chain joins TRBV7-2 and TRBJ1-4, with TRBD1 as a possible D gene (6 bases). V lost 0 bases to trimming and J lost 0 bases, with 23 bases between them. Germline-derived CDR1 and CDR2 are SGHTA and FQGNSA. The CDR3 spans 21 residues. The CDR3 protein is CASSLAWVRGKGFATNEKLFF. The CDR3, as DNA: TGTGCCAGCAGCTTAGCTTGGGTTAGGGGGAAGGGTTTTGCAACTAATGAAAAACTGTTTTTT.

CDR3: CASSLGTGFMNTEAFF. CDR3 DNA sequence: TGTGCCAGCAGCTTAGGGACAGGGTTTATGAACACTGAAGCTTTCTTT. V gene TRBV7-9 combines with J gene TRBJ1-1, with TRBD1 identical over 8 bases. The germline V gene has CDR1 SEHNR and CDR2 FQNEAQ (reference sequence). J was trimmed by 0 bases and V by 1 base; bases with no gene match: 4. This CDR3 contains 16 residues.

V and J are TRBV28 and TRBJ2-3, with D possibly being TRBD2 (6 bases). Deletions cut 7 bases from V and 2 bases from J, with 16 bases between. The length of the CDR3 is 15 residues. From germline, CDR1 is MDHEN and CDR2 SYDVKM. CDR3 nucleotide sequence: TGTGCCAGCATGAATTGGGGCGGGGCCACAGATACGCAGTATTTT. It specifies CASMNWGGATDTQYF.

The CDR3 nucleotides read TGCGCCAGCAGCCAAGCCAGATATAATTCACCCCTCCACTTT. Its translation: CASSQARYNSPLHF. The V gene is TRBV4-3, the J gene TRBJ1-6; no firm D call. The V end lost 1 base, the J end lost 4 bases, and 5 bases lay between the germline ends. Germline V CDR1 and CDR2: LGHNA, YSLEER. The CDR3 has 14 residues.

The chain is built from TRBV28 and TRBJ1-4; 7 nucleotides align to TRBD1. The junction had 7 bases not matched to a gene; V was cut back by 5 bases and J by 4 bases. The CDR3 runs to 15 residues. CDR1 is MDHEN and CDR2 is SYDVKM in the germline V gene. Here the CDR3 reads CASSETGEFNEKLFF. The DNA for the CDR3 is TGTGCCAGCAGTGAAACAGGGGAGTTTAATGAAAAACTGTTTTTT.

This clone came up a few times. The J gene is TRBJ2-1, the V gene TRBV28; D gene uncertain. The germline V and J ends were trimmed by 8 bases and 5 bases, with 10 bases remaining between them. The CDR3 contains 12 residues. The germline V gene encodes CDR1 MDHEN and CDR2 SYDVKM. CDR3 DNA sequence: TGTGCCAGCCGCGCGCTAAACAATGAGCAGTTCTTC. Translated, it gives CASRALNNEQFF.

This clone was seen just once. The chain recombines TRBV9 with TRBJ2-3; 11 nucleotides agree with TRBD2. The CDR3 has 15 residues. After removal of 0 bases from V and 6 bases from J, the junction contained 3 bases not matched to a gene. Germline values: CDR1 SGDLS, CDR2 YYNGEE. DNA of the CDR3: TGTGCCAGCAGCGTAGCTAGCGGGGGGCGTGATACGCAGTATTTT. Translated, it gives CASSVASGGRDTQYF.

This clone was counted only a few times. The V gene is TRBV28, the J gene TRBJ1-4; D ambiguous. This CDR3 contains 15 residues. In germline, CDR1 is MDHEN, CDR2 SYDVKM. V lost 2 bases and J 6 bases, leaving 13 bases between the germline ends. The CDR3 DNA is TGTGCCAGCAGTTTAGCGGCAGAAGGTGATGAAAAACTGTTTTTT. Its protein product is CASSLAAEGDEKLFF.

The gene calls are TRBV15 and TRBJ1-1; the match to TRBD1 covers 9 bases. Germline V gene lookup returns CDR1 LNHNV and CDR2 YYDKDF (reference sequence). Germline trimming cut 1 base from V and 5 bases from J; bases unmatched to any gene: 2. This CDR3 contains 14 residues. The CDR3 DNA reads as TGTGCCACCAGCAGAGGACAGGGGGTAACTGAAGCTTTCTTT. This sequence encodes CATSRGQGVTEAFF.

This chain links TRBV7-9 with TRBJ2-7; D unresolved. Germline V CDR1 and CDR2: SEHNR, FQNEAQ (reference sequence). Trimming took off 5 bases at V and 6 bases at J, with 17 bases between the two ends. The CDR3 sequence is 14 residues long. The DNA of the CDR3 is TGTGCCAGCAGCCAAGGTCTACAGTTGGCCGAGCAGTACTTC. Translating gives CASSQGLQLAEQYF.

J is TRBJ2-1 and V is TRBV15, with 7 bases matching TRBD2. Germline CDR1 LNHNV, CDR2 YYDKDF (reference sequence). The length of the CDR3 is 13 residues. With 8 bases clipped from V and 8 bases from J, the junction kept 9 bases outside the gene matches. The CDR3 DNA follows: TGTGCCACCGGGGGGGGTTATCAGTATGAGCAGTTCTTC. Translated, it gives CATGGGYQYEQFF.

The chain couples TRBV6-1 to TRBJ1-3; maybe TRBD1 (5 bases). CDR1 is MNHNS, CDR2 SASEGT, per germline. V was shortened by 7 bases and J by 0 bases, with 10 bases between the two germline ends. This CDR3 comprises 14 residues. The CDR3 coding sequence is TGTGCCAGCATCCAGGGTAGCTCTGGAAACACCATATATTTT. Amino acids: CASIQGSSGNTIYF.

The chain couples TRBV7-2 to TRBJ1-3; 7 bases map to TRBD1. This CDR3 has 15 amino acids. CDR1 and CDR2 (germline): SGHTA, FQGNSA. Trimming at V came to 2 bases and at J to 4 bases, leaving 5 bases not matched to a gene. In DNA form, the CDR3 reads TGTGCCAGCAGCTTACCCGGGACAGCAGGAAACACCATATATTTT. This encodes CASSLPGTAGNTIYF.

J is TRBJ2-1 and V is TRBV6-1; 11 nucleotides agree with TRBD1. CDR3 length equals 16 residues. Germline V gene lookup returns CDR1 MNHNS and CDR2 SASEGT. The ends lost 4 bases at V and 12 bases at J; junction bases unmatched: 14. CDR3 sequence (DNA): TGTGCCAGCAGTGGGGGGCGCGGACAGGGGGCGAAGGGGCAGTTCTTC. It codes for CASSGGRGQGAKGQFF.